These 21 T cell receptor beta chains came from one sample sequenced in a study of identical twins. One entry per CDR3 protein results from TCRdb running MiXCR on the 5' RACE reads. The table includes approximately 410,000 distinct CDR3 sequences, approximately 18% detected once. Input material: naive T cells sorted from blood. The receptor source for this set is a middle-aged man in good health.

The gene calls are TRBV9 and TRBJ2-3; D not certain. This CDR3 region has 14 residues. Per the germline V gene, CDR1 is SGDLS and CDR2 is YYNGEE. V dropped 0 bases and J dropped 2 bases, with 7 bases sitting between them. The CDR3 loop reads CASSVAPITDTQYF. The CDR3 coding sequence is TGTGCCAGCAGCGTAGCCCCAATCACAGATACGCAGTATTTT.

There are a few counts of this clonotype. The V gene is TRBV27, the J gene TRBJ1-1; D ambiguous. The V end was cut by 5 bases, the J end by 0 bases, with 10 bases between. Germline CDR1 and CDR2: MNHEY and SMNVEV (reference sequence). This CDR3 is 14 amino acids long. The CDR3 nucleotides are TGTGCCAGCAGTGAGACGGGAATGAACACTGAAGCTTTCTTT. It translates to CASSETGMNTEAFF.

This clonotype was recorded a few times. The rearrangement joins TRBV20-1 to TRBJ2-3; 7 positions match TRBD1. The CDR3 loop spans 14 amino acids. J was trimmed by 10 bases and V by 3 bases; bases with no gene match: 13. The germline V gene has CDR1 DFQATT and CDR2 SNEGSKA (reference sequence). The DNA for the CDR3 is TGCAGTGCTAGGAGAGGGGGCCTGGGGGCTCCGCAGTATTTT. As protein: CSARRGGLGAPQYF.

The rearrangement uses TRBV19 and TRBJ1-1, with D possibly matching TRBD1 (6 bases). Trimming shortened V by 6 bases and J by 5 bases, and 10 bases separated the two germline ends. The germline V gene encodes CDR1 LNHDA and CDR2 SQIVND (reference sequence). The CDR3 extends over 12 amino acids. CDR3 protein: CASSWRGTEAFF. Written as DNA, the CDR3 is TGTGCCAGTAGCTGGAGGGGGACTGAAGCTTTCTTT.

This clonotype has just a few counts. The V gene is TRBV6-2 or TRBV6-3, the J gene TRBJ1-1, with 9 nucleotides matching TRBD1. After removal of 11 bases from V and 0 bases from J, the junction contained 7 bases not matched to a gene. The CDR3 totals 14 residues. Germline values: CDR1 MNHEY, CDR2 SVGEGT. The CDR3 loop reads CAARDRAMNTEAFF. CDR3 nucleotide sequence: TGTGCCGCACGGGACAGGGCCATGAACACTGAAGCTTTCTTT.

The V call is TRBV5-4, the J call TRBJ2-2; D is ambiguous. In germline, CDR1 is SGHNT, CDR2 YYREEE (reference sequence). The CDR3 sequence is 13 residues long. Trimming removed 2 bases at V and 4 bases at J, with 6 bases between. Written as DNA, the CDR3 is TGTGCCAGCAGCTTTACGAGCACCGGGGAGCTGTTTTTT. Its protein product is CASSFTSTGELFF.

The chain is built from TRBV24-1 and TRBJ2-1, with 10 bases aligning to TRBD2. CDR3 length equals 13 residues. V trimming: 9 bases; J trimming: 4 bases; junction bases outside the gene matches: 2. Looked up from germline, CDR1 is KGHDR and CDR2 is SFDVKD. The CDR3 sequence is CATGTSAYNEQFF. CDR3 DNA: TGTGCCACCGGGACTAGCGCGTACAATGAGCAGTTCTTC.

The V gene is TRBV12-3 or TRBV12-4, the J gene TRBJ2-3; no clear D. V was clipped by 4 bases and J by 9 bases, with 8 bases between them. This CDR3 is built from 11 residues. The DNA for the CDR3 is TGTGCCAGCAGTTCTACTCTAACGCAGTATTTT. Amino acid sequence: CASSSTLTQYF.

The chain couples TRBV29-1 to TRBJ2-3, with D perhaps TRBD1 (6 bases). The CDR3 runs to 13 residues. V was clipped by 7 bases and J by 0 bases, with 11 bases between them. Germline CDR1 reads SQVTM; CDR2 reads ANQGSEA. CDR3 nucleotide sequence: TGCAGCGCGGACAGAGAGAGCACAGATACGCAGTATTTT. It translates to CSADRESTDTQYF.

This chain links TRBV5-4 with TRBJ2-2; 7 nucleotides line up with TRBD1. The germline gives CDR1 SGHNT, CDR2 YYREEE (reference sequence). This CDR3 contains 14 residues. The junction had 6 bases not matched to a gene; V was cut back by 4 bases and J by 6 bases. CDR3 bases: TGTGCCAGCAGCCGACAGGGCGTCGCCGGGGAGCTGTTTTTT. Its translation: CASSRQGVAGELFF. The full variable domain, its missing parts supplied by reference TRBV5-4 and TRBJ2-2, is ETGVTQSPTHLIKTRGQQVTLRCSSQSGHNTVSWYQQALGQGPQFIFQYYREEENGRGNFPPRFSGLQFPNYSSELNVNALELDDSALYLCASSRQGVAGELFFGEGSRLTVL.

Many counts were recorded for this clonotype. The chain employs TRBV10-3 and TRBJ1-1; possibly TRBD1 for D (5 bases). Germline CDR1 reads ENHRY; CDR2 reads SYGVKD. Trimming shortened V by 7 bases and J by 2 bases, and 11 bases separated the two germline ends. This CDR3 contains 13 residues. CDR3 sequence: CAIMWGLNTEAFF. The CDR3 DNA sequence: TGTGCCATCATGTGGGGCTTAAACACTGAAGCTTTCTTT.

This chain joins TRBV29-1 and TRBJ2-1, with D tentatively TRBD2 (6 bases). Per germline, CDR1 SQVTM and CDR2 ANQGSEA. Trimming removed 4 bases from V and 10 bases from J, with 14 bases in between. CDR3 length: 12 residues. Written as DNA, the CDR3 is TGCAGCGTTGTCCAGGCGGGACGCGAGCAGTTCTTC. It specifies CSVVQAGREQFF.

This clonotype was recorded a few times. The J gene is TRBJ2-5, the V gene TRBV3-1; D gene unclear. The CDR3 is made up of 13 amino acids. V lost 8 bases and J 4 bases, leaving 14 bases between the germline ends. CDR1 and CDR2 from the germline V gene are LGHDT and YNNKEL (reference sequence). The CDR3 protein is CASPNVARETQYF. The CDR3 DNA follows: TGTGCCAGCCCCAATGTCGCAAGAGAGACCCAGTACTTC.

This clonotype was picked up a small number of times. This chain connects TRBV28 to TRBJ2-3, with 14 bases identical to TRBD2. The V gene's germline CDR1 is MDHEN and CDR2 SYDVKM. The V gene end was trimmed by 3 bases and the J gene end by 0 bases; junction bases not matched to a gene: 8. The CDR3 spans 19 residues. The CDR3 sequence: CASSFDGTSGGPSTDTQYF. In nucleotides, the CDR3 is TGTGCCAGCAGTTTCGACGGGACTAGCGGGGGCCCAAGCACAGATACGCAGTATTTT.

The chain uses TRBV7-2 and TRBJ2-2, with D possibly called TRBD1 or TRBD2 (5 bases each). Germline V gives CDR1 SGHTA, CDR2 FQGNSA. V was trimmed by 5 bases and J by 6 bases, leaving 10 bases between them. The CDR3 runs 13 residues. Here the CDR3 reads CASSPGTSGELFF. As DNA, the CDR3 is TGTGCCAGCAGCCCTGGGACGTCCGGGGAGCTGTTTTTT.

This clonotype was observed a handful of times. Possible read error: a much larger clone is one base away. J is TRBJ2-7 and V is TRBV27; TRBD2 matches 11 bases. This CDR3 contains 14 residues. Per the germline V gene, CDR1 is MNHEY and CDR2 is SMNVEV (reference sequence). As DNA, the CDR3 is TGTGCCAGCAGCCGACTAGCGGGAACCAACGAGCAGTCCTTC. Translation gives CASSRLAGTNEQSF.

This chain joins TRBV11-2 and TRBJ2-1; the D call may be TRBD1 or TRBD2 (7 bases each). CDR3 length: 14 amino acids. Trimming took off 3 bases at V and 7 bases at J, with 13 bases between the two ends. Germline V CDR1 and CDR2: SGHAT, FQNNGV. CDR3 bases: TGTGCCAGCAGCTTTAGCAGGGGGGGTAATGAGCAGTTCTTC. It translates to CASSFSRGGNEQFF.

The CDR3 sequence: CASSLGGTLSTDTQYF. The DNA of the CDR3 is TGTGCCAGCAGCCTTGGGGGGACTCTTAGCACAGATACGCAGTATTTT. V usage is TRBV12-3 or TRBV12-4 and J usage is TRBJ2-3, with D perhaps matching TRBD2 (6 bases). This CDR3 is built from 16 residues. V was shortened by 6 bases and J by 0 bases, with 16 bases between the two germline ends.

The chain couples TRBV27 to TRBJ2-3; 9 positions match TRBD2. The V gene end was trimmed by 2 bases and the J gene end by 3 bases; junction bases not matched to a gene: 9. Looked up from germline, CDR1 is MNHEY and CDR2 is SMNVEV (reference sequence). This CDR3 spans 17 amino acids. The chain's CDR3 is CASSLIPAGGPTDTQYF. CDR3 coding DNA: TGTGCCAGCAGTTTAATCCCGGCGGGAGGGCCTACAGATACGCAGTATTTT.

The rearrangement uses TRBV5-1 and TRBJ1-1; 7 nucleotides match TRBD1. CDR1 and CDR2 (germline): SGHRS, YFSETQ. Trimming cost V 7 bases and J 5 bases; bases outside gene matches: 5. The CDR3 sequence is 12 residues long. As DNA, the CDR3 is TGCGCCAGCCGGGGACAGCCGACTGAAGCTTTCTTT. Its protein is CASRGQPTEAFF.

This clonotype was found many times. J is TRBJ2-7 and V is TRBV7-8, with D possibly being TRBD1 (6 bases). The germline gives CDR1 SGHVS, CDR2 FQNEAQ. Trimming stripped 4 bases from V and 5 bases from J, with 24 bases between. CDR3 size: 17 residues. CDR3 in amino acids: CASSSVGRLDRSNEQYF. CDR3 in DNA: TGTGCCAGCAGCTCCGTGGGTCGGTTAGACAGGTCCAACGAGCAGTACTTC.